This T cell receptor (beta chain) was captured in a study of identical twins. The study, taken as a whole, reports: Among beta out-of-frame sequences, excess sharing between twins appeared weaker.

TCRdb independently ran MiXCR on the 5' RACE reads; one entry per CDR3 protein. The sample includes some 1,600,000 distinct CDR3 sequences, roughly a third of them seen just once. V shed 5 bases and J 2 bases; nucleotides not matched to a gene: 10. Germline V lookup: CDR1 SGHRS, CDR2 YFSETQ. The CDR3 is made up of 15 amino acids. Points on this clonotype: Its antigen remains unidentified.

The source is a newborn girl in good health. Input material: cord blood. This chain uses TRBV5-1 with TRBJ2-7; 7 positions agree with TRBD1. The CDR3 nucleotides are TGCGCCAGCAGACCCCGGACAGGTGGACCCTACGAGCAGTACTTC. Amino acid sequence: CASRPRTGGPYEQYF.